The 8 T cell receptor beta chains in this list originate from one sample, sequenced in a study of blood T cell repertoires in COVID-19. The assay was immunoSEQ multiplex PCR, and TCRdb's table has in-frame clones only and misses some. The table records fewer than 15,000 clones, roughly 80% of them present only once. Sequencing was performed on peripheral blood. Receptor source: an elderly woman with acute or convalescent COVID-19.

CDR3 coding DNA: TGTGCCAGAGCGGGCGCTAGCACAGATACGCAGTATTTT. Translated: CARAGASTDTQYF. This chain connects TRBV2 to TRBJ2-3; a possible D gene is TRBD2 (6 bases). The CDR3 runs 13 residues. V lost 9 bases to trimming and J lost 0 bases, with 10 bases between them. Germline lookup yields CDR1 SNHLY and CDR2 FYNNEI.

By share, this clone ranks as medium-sized (0.01 to 0.1%). This chain uses TRBV4-2 with TRBJ1-1; D unresolved. V lost 1 base to trimming and J lost 1 base, with 10 bases between them. This CDR3 spans 15 amino acids. CDR1 is LGHNA, CDR2 YNFKEQ, per germline. Written as DNA, the CDR3 is TGTGCCAGCAGCCAAGTTGGGCACAAGAACACTGAAGCTTTCTTT. It translates to CASSQVGHKNTEAFF.

The rearrangement uses TRBV7-2 and TRBJ1-2; D uncertain. Looked up from germline, CDR1 is SGHTA and CDR2 is FQGNSA. V shed 5 bases and J shed 4 bases, with 11 bases lying between them. CDR3 length: 13 residues. As DNA, the CDR3 is TGTGCCAGCAGCGGGAGGCAGGTCTATGGCTACACCTTC. Its translation is CASSGRQVYGYTF.

The J gene is TRBJ2-1, the V gene TRBV5-1, with D maybe TRBD2 (6 bases). The CDR3 runs to 17 residues. CDR1 SGHRS and CDR2 YFSETQ come from the germline V gene. V lost 0 bases and J 1 base, leaving 14 bases between the germline ends. The CDR3 DNA sequence: TGCGCCAGCAGCTTGGCCTGGGGGGTGTTTTCCTACAATGAGCAGTTCTTC. Translated: CASSLAWGVFSYNEQFF.

V usage is TRBV18 and J usage is TRBJ2-5, with 8 bases identical to TRBD2. The V segment lost 1 base and the J segment 5 bases; nucleotides outside the gene matches: 9. Germline V gene data show CDR1 as KGHSH and CDR2 as LQKENI. CDR3 length: 16 residues. In DNA form, the CDR3 reads TGTGCCAGCTCACCACGAAACGGGGGGGCCTTGGAGACCCAGTACTTC. This codes for CASSPRNGGALETQYF. Full variable domain (rest looked up from reference TRBV18 and TRBJ2-5): NAGVMQNPRHLVRRRGQEARLRCSPMKGHSHVYWYRQLPEEGLKFMVYLQKENIIDESGMPKERFSAEFPKEGPSILRIQQVVRGDSAAYFCASSPRNGGALETQYFGPGTRLLVL.

J is TRBJ2-1 and V is TRBV6-6; D is perhaps TRBD1 (5 bases). V gave up 5 bases and J gave up 0 bases, with 11 bases separating them. This CDR3 has 15 amino acids. Germline V CDR1 and CDR2: MNHNY, SVGAGI (reference sequence). CDR3 DNA: TGTGCCAGCAGTAAAGACAGACGCTCCTACAATGAGCAGTTCTTC. It encodes CASSKDRRSYNEQFF.

The V call is TRBV5-1, the J call TRBJ1-1; maybe TRBD1 (6 bases). Germline V lookup: CDR1 SGHRS, CDR2 YFSETQ. This CDR3 comprises 14 residues. V lost 3 bases and J lost 1, with 10 bases in between. CDR3 coding DNA: TGCGCCAGCAGCTCGGGGGGGCCGAACACTGAAGCTTTCTTT. Translation gives CASSSGGPNTEAFF.

This chain links TRBV12-3 or TRBV12-4 with TRBJ1-3; no clear D gene. There are 12 residues in the CDR3. V was clipped by 1 base and J by 7 bases, with 5 bases between them. The CDR3 DNA sequence: TGTGCCAGCAGTTTAGGGCCCAACACCATATATTTT. Its protein is CASSLGPNTIYF.